The present T cell receptor beta chain was sequenced within a study of sequential checkpoint blockade in melanoma. Profiled with immunoSEQ multiplex PCR; TCRdb holds only in-frame clones, not every one. Of around 6,000 clones in the sample, 20% to 30% were seen once. Treatment: randomized to nivolumab then ipilimumab (arm A) or the reverse (arm B). Trimming stripped 4 bases from V and 1 base from J, with 17 bases between. In germline, CDR1 is SGHDN, CDR2 FVKESK. The CDR3 has 16 amino acids. The material sequenced was tumor tissue (inferred from file names), taken from a patient given nivolumab and ipilimumab in sequence. The TCR comes from a human donor with melanoma. V is TRBV14 and J is TRBJ2-7; a possible D gene is TRBD2 (5 bases). The DNA of the CDR3 is TGTGCCAGCAGCCCACAGCAGCGGTCTCTATCCTACGAGCAGTACTTC. This codes for CASSPQQRSLSYEQYF.